This passage covers 10 T cell receptor beta chains from one sample sequenced in a study of beta chain features in type 1 diabetes. Every isolated RNA sample was fully reverse transcribed, so sequencing captured expressed TCRB transcripts. Here immunoSEQ multiplex PCR was the method, and the copy in TCRdb shows in-frame clones only, minus some. The data contain more than 300,000 clones, around 8% of them singletons. What was sequenced was central memory CD4+ T cells from blood. The receptors were gathered from a woman younger than 30 in good health.

This clone was seen only a few times. The chain is built from TRBV7-8 and TRBJ2-7; D is unclear. V lost 0 bases, J lost 4 bases, and 7 bases lay in between. Germline loops: CDR1 SGHVS, CDR2 FQNEAQ. This CDR3 is built from 13 residues. The CDR3 bases are TGTGCCAGCAGCTTAGCGCGGAGATACGAGCAGTACTTC. This codes for CASSLARRYEQYF.

This chain links TRBV7-2 with TRBJ2-1; 7 nucleotides line up with TRBD1. Germline CDR1 SGHTA, CDR2 FQGNSA. The V segment lost 5 bases and the J segment 3 bases; nucleotides outside the gene matches: 10. The CDR3 extends over 16 amino acids. CDR3 residues: CASSPWGQRIYNEQFF. The CDR3 DNA follows: TGTGCCAGCAGCCCTTGGGGACAGAGAATCTACAATGAGCAGTTCTTC.

The chain carries TRBV7-2 and TRBJ2-7; D call uncertain. In germline, CDR1 is SGHTA, CDR2 FQGNSA. Trimming cost V 4 bases and J 2 bases, with 6 bases left between them. This CDR3 has 12 residues. The CDR3 loop reads CASSSRPYEQYF. CDR3 in DNA: TGTGCCAGCAGCTCCCGACCCTACGAGCAGTACTTC.

The chain uses TRBV5-1 and TRBJ2-5; 9 nucleotides agree with TRBD1. V trimming: 3 bases; J trimming: 3 bases; junction bases outside the gene matches: 9. CDR3 length equals 16 residues. CDR1 and CDR2 from the germline V gene are SGHRS and YFSETQ. The CDR3 sequence: CASSSFGTGSKETQYF. For the CDR3, the DNA is TGCGCCAGCAGCTCCTTTGGGACAGGGTCCAAAGAGACCCAGTACTTC.

V gene TRBV25-1 combines with J gene TRBJ1-2, with TRBD1 matching 7 bases. The CDR3 has 16 residues. CDR1 is MGHDK and CDR2 is SYGVNS in the germline V gene. The trim removed 5 bases at V and 1 base at J, leaving 10 bases unmatched. Here the CDR3 reads CASSKRDSDINYGYTF. The CDR3 DNA reads TGTGCCAGCAGTAAACGGGACAGCGACATTAACTATGGCTACACCTTC.

The chain uses TRBV5-4 and TRBJ2-7; TRBD2 aligns across 8 bases. The CDR3 extends over 14 amino acids. V shed 0 bases and J 4 bases; nucleotides not matched to a gene: 3. The V gene's germline CDR1 is SGHNT and CDR2 YYREEE (reference sequence). The CDR3 here is CASSLAGGRYEQYF. CDR3 nucleotide sequence: TGTGCCAGCAGCTTGGCGGGAGGGCGGTACGAGCAGTACTTC.

The chain recombines TRBV7-9 with TRBJ2-5; 9 nucleotides align to TRBD1. Germline values: CDR1 SEHNR, CDR2 FQNEAQ (reference sequence). Trimming at V came to 4 bases and at J to 1 base, leaving 13 bases not matched to a gene. CDR3 length equals 18 residues. CDR3 region: CASSSGQGSIGGQETQYF. The DNA for the CDR3 is TGTGCCAGCAGCTCGGGACAGGGAAGTATCGGGGGCCAAGAGACCCAGTACTTC.

This clone has at least ten counts. The gene calls are TRBV7-2 and TRBJ2-7; D could derive from TRBD1 or TRBD2 (5 bases each). Germline-derived CDR1 and CDR2 are SGHTA and FQGNSA. This CDR3 region has 12 residues. Trimming stripped 6 bases from V and 2 bases from J, with 8 bases between. The CDR3 reads CASSRDAYEQYF. CDR3 DNA: TGTGCCAGCAGTCGGGACGCCTACGAGCAGTACTTC.

V usage is TRBV10-3 and J usage is TRBJ1-6; D gene uncertain. The CDR3 loop spans 19 amino acids. Germline V CDR1 and CDR2: ENHRY, SYGVKD. The V and J ends lost 3 bases and 4 bases respectively, with 22 bases between them. Here the CDR3 DNA reads TGTGCCATCAGTGACCAAGCTCAGACGGGTATAGATTATAATTCACCCCTCCACTTT. Translating gives CAISDQAQTGIDYNSPLHF.

V is TRBV4-3 and J is TRBJ2-3; unclear D gene. V was pared by 6 bases and J by 5 bases, with 15 bases between. Germline V gene data show CDR1 as LGHNA and CDR2 as YSLEER. This CDR3 is built from 14 residues. CDR3 nucleotides: TGCGCCAGCAGTCATGATTCGACGGTAGATACGCAGTATTTT. Translating gives CASSHDSTVDTQYF.